The 17 T cell receptor beta chains below were found in one sample sequenced in a study of T cell changes during pregnancy in multiple sclerosis. Clones were read by immunoSEQ multiplex PCR, and TCRdb kept only the in-frame ones, dropping some. The sample has approximately 52,000 clones, approximately 92% seen once; the top ten hold roughly 0.25%. The source material was CD4+ T cells from peripheral blood mononuclear cells, sampled in the third trimester of pregnancy. The receptor source for this set is a female donor with multiple sclerosis, enrolled in a pregnancy study.

V and J are TRBV9 and TRBJ2-6; 11 bases line up with TRBD1. The germline V gene encodes CDR1 SGDLS and CDR2 YYNGEE. J lost 4 bases, V lost 3 bases, and 12 bases had no gene match. The CDR3 runs to 19 residues. The chain's CDR3 is CASSARTGGPSWGANVLTF. CDR3 sequence (DNA): TGTGCCAGCAGCGCTCGGACAGGGGGCCCTTCTTGGGGGGCCAACGTCCTGACTTTC.

The chain joins TRBV14 to TRBJ2-3; D remains unclear. The length of the CDR3 is 13 residues. With 4 bases removed from V and 6 bases from J, the gap between germline ends came to 11 bases. The germline gives CDR1 SGHDN, CDR2 FVKESK. The CDR3 loop reads CASSRARIDTQYF. CDR3 DNA: TGTGCCAGCAGCCGCGCCAGGATCGATACGCAGTATTTT.

The rearrangement joins TRBV6-6 to TRBJ2-2; TRBD1 aligns across 8 bases. Germline CDR1 is MNHNY and CDR2 is SVGAGI (reference sequence). This CDR3 is built from 14 residues. The V gene end was trimmed by 5 bases and the J gene end by 1 base; junction bases not matched to a gene: 0. CDR3 residues: CASSGQGNTGELFF. The CDR3 DNA is TGTGCCAGCAGTGGACAGGGGAACACCGGGGAGCTGTTTTTT.

V is TRBV5-6 and J is TRBJ2-5; no clear D gene. The V end lost 0 bases, the J end lost 2 bases, and 8 bases lay between the germline ends. There are 14 residues in the CDR3. Germline V lookup: CDR1 SGHDT, CDR2 YYEEEE. CDR3 protein: CASSLGVVQETQYF. CDR3 DNA: TGTGCCAGCAGCTTGGGAGTGGTGCAAGAGACCCAGTACTTC.

The V and J genes are TRBV5-4 and TRBJ2-7; 8 nucleotides agree with TRBD1. The CDR3 covers 15 residues. CDR1 SGHNT and CDR2 YYREEE come from the germline V gene (reference sequence). Trimming at V came to 3 bases and at J to 3 bases, leaving 8 bases not matched to a gene. The DNA of the CDR3 is TGTGCCAGCAGCTATACATTGGACAGGGACTACGAGCAGTACTTC. It encodes CASSYTLDRDYEQYF.

The J gene is TRBJ2-4, the V gene TRBV19, with D possibly matching TRBD2 (5 bases). Between the trimmed V and J ends, which lost 3 bases and 3 bases, there was a span of 9 bases. The CDR3 spans 14 residues. Germline V gene data show CDR1 as LNHDA and CDR2 as SQIVND (reference sequence). CDR3 region: CASSIRGSKNIQYF. In DNA form, the CDR3 reads TGTGCCAGTAGTATCCGGGGAAGCAAAAACATTCAGTACTTC.

CDR3 DNA sequence: TGTGCCATCCGGGACAGTCATAATGAAAAACTGTTTTTT. Residues: CAIRDSHNEKLFF. The chain joins TRBV2 to TRBJ1-4, with TRBD1 matching 7 bases. Per the germline V gene, CDR1 is SNHLY and CDR2 is FYNNEI. Trimming took 10 bases from V and 4 from J; bases not matched to a gene: 6. The CDR3 totals 13 residues.

This chain links TRBV5-4 with TRBJ1-2, with D unclear. The germline V and J ends were trimmed by 0 bases and 3 bases, with 12 bases remaining between them. CDR1 is SGHNT, CDR2 YYREEE, per germline (reference sequence). CDR3 length: 15 amino acids. CDR3 region: CASSLGGSLYYGYTF. Written as DNA, the CDR3 is TGTGCCAGCAGCTTGGGAGGTTCCCTCTACTATGGCTACACCTTC.

The count of this clone is one. The chain couples TRBV29-1 to TRBJ1-2, with 7 bases that match TRBD1. CDR3 size: 14 residues. V lost 7 bases and J lost 0; bases outside the gene matches: 8. CDR1 and CDR2 (germline): SQVTM, ANQGSEA. The DNA of the CDR3 is TGCAGCGCTCCGATACAGGGGACTAACTATGGCTACACCTTC. It yields the protein CSAPIQGTNYGYTF.

The chain joins TRBV7-2 to TRBJ2-3; TRBD1 might be the D (6 bases). Trimming took off 5 bases at V and 2 bases at J, with 17 bases between the two ends. The germline V gene has CDR1 SGHTA and CDR2 FQGNSA. The CDR3 has 16 residues. In nucleotides, the CDR3 is TGTGCCAGCAGCCCCCAGGGGCCCAAGACCACAGATACGCAGTATTTT. This codes for CASSPQGPKTTDTQYF.

This clone showed up just once. The rearrangement links TRBV30 to TRBJ1-1, with D unresolved. Germline CDR1 GTSNPN, CDR2 SVGIG (reference sequence). CDR3 length: 10 amino acids. The V gene lost 8 bases and the J gene lost 5 bases, with 9 bases spanning the gap. DNA for the CDR3: TGTGCCAACATGCGGACTGAAGCTTTCTTT. Its translation: CANMRTEAFF.

The chain has TRBV7-3 and TRBJ2-2, with a weak D call TRBD2 (6 bases). V was pared by 5 bases and J by 1 base, with 23 bases between. Germline-derived CDR1 and CDR2 are SGHTA and FQGTGA. This CDR3 spans 19 amino acids. The DNA of the CDR3 is TGTGCCAGCAGCCCCGTGGGTACTAGCACCTTACTGAACACCGGGGAGCTGTTTTTT. It is translated as CASSPVGTSTLLNTGELFF.

This clone was detected only a few times. This chain joins TRBV6-1 and TRBJ1-1; D remains unclear. CDR3 length equals 14 residues. Looked up from germline, CDR1 is MNHNS and CDR2 is SASEGT. V was clipped by 3 bases and J by 6 bases, with 14 bases between them. DNA for the CDR3: TGTGCCAGCAGTGAGGGCTGGTCATCGTCTGAAGCTTTCTTT. Its protein is CASSEGWSSSEAFF.

The CDR3: CASSLGPPDTQYF. The CDR3 coding sequence is TGTGCCAGCAGCTTGGGGCCCCCAGATACGCAGTATTTT. The chain joins TRBV5-5 to TRBJ2-3; no definite D call. CDR3 length: 13 residues. Germline V gene lookup returns CDR1 SGHKS and CDR2 YYEKEE (reference sequence). Between the trimmed V and J ends, which lost 0 bases and 4 bases, there was a span of 6 bases.

This chain links TRBV6-6 with TRBJ2-5; TRBD2 might be the D (7 bases). V was pared by 4 bases and J by 5 bases, with 11 bases between. The CDR3 runs to 13 residues. In germline, CDR1 is MNHNY, CDR2 SVGAGI (reference sequence). This CDR3 reads CASSWGGQETQYF. DNA for the CDR3: TGTGCCAGCAGTTGGGGGGGCCAGGAGACCCAGTACTTC.

The genes are TRBV11-2 and TRBJ2-1; D is possibly TRBD2 (5 bases). The CDR3 runs to 15 residues. With 0 bases removed from V and 0 bases from J, the gap between germline ends came to 6 bases. In germline, CDR1 is SGHAT, CDR2 FQNNGV. CDR3 sequence reads: CASSLEGSSYNEQFF. The CDR3, as DNA: TGTGCCAGCAGCTTAGAGGGGAGCTCCTACAATGAGCAGTTCTTC.

The rearrangement joins TRBV6-6 to TRBJ2-7; 7 bases are shared with TRBD1. CDR3 length: 16 amino acids. Germline CDR1 MNHNY, CDR2 SVGAGI (reference sequence). Trimming at V came to 4 bases and at J to 0 bases, leaving 9 bases not matched to a gene. CDR3 DNA: TGTGCCAGCAGTTCCCGGCGCCAGGGGGTCTCCTACGAGCAGTACTTC. Translated, it gives CASSSRRQGVSYEQYF.